This T cell receptor (beta chain) was documented in a study of lymphopenia after photon versus proton radiotherapy. Study observations and caveats: In patients who died, overall survival fell as post-nadir TCR diversity dropped more.

Data came from immunoSEQ multiplex PCR; TCRdb stores just in-frame clones and leaves some out. The table shows 25,000 to 35,000 clones, with more than 75% occurring only once. In germline, CDR1 is SGHKS, CDR2 YYEKEE (reference sequence). This CDR3 comprises 17 residues. V was trimmed by 5 bases and J by 2 bases, leaving 20 bases between them. Concerning this clone itself: The target antigen is unknown.

The rearrangement links TRBV5-5 to TRBJ1-5; TRBD1 is a possible D gene (6 bases). The receptor comes from a woman in her sixties with cholangiocarcinoma. Some clones in this sample may be carry-over from other donors' samples. Sample: peripheral blood, taken from a patient treated with proton-based radiotherapy. The CDR3 is CASREGGMAFGNQPQHF. The CDR3 region has the DNA TGTGCCAGCAGGGAGGGGGGGATGGCTTTTGGCAATCAGCCCCAGCATTTT.